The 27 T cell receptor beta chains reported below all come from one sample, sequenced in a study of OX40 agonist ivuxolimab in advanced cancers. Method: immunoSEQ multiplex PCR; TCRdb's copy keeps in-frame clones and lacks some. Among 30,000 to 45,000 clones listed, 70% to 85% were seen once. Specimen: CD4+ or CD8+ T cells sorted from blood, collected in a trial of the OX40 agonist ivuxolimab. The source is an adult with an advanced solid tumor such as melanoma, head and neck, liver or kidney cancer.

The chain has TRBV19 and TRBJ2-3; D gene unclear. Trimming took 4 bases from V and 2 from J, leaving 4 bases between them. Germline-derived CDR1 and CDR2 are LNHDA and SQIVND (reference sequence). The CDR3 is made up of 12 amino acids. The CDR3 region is CASSTSTDTQYF. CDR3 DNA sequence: TGTGCCAGTAGTACCTCCACAGATACGCAGTATTTT. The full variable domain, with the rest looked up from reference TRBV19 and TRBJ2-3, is DGGITQSPKYLFRKEGQNVTLSCEQNLNHDAMYWYRQDPGQGLRLIYYSQIVNDFQKGDIAEGYSVSREKKESFPLTVTSAQKNPTAFYLCASSTSTDTQYFGPGTRLTVL.

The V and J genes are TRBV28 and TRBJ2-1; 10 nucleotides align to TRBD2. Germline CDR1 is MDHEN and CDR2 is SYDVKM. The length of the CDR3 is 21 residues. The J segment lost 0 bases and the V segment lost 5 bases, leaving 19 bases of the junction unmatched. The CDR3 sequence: CASSPSRSSGGARSSYNEQFF. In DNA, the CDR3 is TGTGCCAGCAGTCCCTCTCGGTCTAGCGGGGGCGCCCGTAGCTCCTACAATGAGCAGTTCTTC.

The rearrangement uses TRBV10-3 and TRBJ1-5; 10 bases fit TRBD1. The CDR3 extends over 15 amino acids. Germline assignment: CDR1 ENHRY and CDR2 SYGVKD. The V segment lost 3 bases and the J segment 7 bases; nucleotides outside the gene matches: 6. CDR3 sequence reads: CAISDSDRGYQPQHF. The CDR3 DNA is TGTGCCATCAGTGATTCGGACAGGGGGTACCAGCCCCAGCATTTT.

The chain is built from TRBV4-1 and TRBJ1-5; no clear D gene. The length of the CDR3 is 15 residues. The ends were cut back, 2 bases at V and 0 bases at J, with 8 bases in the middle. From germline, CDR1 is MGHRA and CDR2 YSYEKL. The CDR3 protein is CASSQFGNSNQPQHF. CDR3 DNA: TGCGCCAGCAGCCAATTTGGCAATAGCAATCAGCCCCAGCATTTT.

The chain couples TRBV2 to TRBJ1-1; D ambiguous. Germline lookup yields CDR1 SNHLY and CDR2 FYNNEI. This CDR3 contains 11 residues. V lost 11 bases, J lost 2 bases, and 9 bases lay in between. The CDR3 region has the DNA TGTGCCGGTTTGAGTAACACTGAAGCTTTCTTT. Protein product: CAGLSNTEAFF.

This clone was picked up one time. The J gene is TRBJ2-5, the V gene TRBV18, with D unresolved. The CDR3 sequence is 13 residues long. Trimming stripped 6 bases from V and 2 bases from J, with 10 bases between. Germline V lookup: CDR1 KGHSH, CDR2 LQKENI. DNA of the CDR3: TGTGCCAGCTCGCTGGGTCTTCAAGAGACCCAGTACTTC. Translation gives CASSLGLQETQYF. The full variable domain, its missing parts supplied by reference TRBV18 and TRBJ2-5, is NAGVMQNPRHLVRRRGQEARLRCSPMKGHSHVYWYRQLPEEGLKFMVYLQKENIIDESGMPKERFSAEFPKEGPSILRIQQVVRGDSAAYFCASSLGLQETQYFGPGTRLLVL.

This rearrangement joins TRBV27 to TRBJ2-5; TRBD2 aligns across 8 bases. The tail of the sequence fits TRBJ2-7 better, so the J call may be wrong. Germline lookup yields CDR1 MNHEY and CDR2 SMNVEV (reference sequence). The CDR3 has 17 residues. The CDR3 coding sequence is TGTGCCAGCAGTTTTCAACTTCATAGCGGGGATGGCTACGAGCAGTACTTC. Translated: CASSFQLHSGDGYEQYF.

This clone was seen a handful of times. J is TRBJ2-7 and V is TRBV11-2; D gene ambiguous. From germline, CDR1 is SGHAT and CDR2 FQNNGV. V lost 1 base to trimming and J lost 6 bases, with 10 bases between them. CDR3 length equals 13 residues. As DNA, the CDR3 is TGTGCCAGCAGCTTAGGGCTGATCGCCGAGCAGTACTTC. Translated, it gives CASSLGLIAEQYF.

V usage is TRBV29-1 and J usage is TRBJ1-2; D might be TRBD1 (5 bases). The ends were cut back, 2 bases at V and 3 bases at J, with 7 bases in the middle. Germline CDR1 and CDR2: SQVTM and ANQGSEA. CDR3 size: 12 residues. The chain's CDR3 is CSVEMTDYGYTF. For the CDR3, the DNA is TGCAGCGTTGAAATGACAGACTATGGCTACACCTTC.

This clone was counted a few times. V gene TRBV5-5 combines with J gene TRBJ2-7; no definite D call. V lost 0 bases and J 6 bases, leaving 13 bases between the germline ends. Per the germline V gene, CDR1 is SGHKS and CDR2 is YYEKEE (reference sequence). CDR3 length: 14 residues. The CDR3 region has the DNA TGTGCCAGCAGCTTGGTCCAGGCCCTCGGCGAGCAGTACTTC. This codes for CASSLVQALGEQYF.

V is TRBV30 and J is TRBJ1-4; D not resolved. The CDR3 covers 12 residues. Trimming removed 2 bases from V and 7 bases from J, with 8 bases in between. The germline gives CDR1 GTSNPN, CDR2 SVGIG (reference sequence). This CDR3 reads CAWSFIGEKLFF. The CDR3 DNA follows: TGTGCCTGGAGTTTCATCGGTGAAAAACTGTTTTTT.

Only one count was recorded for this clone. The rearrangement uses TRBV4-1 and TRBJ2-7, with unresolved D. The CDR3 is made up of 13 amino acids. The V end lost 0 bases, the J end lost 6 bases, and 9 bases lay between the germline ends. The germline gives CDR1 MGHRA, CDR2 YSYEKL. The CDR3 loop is CASSQDPFLEQYF. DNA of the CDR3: TGCGCCAGCAGCCAAGACCCATTTCTCGAGCAGTACTTC.

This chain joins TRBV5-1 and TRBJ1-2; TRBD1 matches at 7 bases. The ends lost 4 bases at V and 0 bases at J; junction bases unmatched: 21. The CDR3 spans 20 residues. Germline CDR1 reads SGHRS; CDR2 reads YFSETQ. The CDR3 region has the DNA TGCGCCAGCAGCCCATTTCGGGACAGCCAGATGGAGGGGCCTAACTATGGCTACACCTTC. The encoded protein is CASSPFRDSQMEGPNYGYTF.

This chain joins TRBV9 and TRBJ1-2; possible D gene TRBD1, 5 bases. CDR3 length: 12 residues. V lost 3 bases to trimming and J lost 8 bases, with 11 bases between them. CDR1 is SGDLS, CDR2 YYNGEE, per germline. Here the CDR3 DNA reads TGTGCCAGCAGCGACCGGGGCGCCGGCTACACCTTC. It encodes CASSDRGAGYTF.

The CDR3 region has the DNA TGTGCCAGCAGCACAACCAGACAGGGTCCCCACGAGCAGTACTTC. Its translation: CASSTTRQGPHEQYF. The rearrangement uses TRBV11-2 and TRBJ2-7; 7 bases align to TRBD1. There are 15 residues in the CDR3. J lost 5 bases, V lost 5 bases, and 12 bases had no gene match. CDR1 is SGHAT, CDR2 FQNNGV, per germline.

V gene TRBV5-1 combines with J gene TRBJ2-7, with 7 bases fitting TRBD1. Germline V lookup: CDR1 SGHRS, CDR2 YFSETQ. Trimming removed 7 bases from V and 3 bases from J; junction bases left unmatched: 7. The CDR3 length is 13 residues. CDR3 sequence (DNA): TGCGCCAGCCGCAGGACAGGCGACTACGAGCAGTACTTC. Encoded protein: CASRRTGDYEQYF.

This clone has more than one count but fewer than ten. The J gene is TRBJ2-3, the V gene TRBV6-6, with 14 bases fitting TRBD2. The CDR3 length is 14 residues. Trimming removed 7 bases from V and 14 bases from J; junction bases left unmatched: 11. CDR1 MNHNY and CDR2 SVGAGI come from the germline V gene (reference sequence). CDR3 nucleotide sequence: TGTGCCAGCAAATCAGGGACTAGCGGGGGTTTTTGGTATTTT. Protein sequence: CASKSGTSGGFWYF.

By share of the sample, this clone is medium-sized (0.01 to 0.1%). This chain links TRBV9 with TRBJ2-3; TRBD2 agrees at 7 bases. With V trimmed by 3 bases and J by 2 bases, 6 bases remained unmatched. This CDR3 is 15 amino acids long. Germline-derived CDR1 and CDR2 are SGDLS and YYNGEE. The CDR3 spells CASSARAGYTDTQYF. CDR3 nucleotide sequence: TGTGCCAGCAGCGCCAGAGCGGGGTACACAGATACGCAGTATTTT.

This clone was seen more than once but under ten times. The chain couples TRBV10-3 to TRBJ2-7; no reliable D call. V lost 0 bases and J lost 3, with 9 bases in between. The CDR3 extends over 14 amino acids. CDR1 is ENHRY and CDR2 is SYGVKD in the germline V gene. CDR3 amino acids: CAISESTVLYEQYF. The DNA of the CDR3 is TGTGCCATCAGTGAGTCGACGGTACTCTACGAGCAGTACTTC.

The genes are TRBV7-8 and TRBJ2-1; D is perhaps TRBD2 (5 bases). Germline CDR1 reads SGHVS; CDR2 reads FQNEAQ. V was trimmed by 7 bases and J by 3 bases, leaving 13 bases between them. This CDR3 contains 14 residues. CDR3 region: CASKREISYNEQFF. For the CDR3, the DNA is TGTGCCAGCAAGAGGGAAATAAGCTACAATGAGCAGTTCTTC.

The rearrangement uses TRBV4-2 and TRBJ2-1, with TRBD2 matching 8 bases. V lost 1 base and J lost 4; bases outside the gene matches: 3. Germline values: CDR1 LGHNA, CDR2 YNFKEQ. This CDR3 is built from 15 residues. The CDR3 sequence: CASSQGAGEYNEQFF. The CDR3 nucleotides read TGTGCCAGCAGCCAAGGAGCGGGGGAATACAATGAGCAGTTCTTC.

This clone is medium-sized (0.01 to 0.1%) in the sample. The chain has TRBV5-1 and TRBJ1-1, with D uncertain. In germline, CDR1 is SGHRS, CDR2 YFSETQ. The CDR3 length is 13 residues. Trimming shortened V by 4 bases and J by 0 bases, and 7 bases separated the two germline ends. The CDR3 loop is CASSVGLNTEAFF. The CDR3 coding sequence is TGCGCCAGCAGCGTCGGGTTGAACACTGAAGCTTTCTTT. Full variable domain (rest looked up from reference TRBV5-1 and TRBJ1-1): KAGVTQTPRYLIKTRGQQVTLSCSPISGHRSVSWYQQTPGQGLQFLFEYFSETQRNKGNFPGRFSGRQFSNSRSEMNVSTLELGDSALYLCASSVGLNTEAFFGQGTRLTVV.

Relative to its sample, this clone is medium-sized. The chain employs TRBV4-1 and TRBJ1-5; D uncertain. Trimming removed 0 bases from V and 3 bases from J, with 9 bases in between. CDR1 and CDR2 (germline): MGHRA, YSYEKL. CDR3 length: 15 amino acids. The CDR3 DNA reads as TGCGCCAGCAGCCAAGAGGGCTGGAACAATCAGCCCCAGCATTTT. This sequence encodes CASSQEGWNNQPQHF.

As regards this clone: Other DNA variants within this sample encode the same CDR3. The CDR3 region has the DNA TGTGCCAGCAGCTTAGGACTCAATACCGGGGAGCTGTTTTTT. Translating it yields CASSLGLNTGELFF. The chain recombines TRBV11-2 with TRBJ2-2, with D uncertain. V shed 1 base and J shed 5 bases, with 8 bases lying between them. The V gene's germline CDR1 is SGHAT and CDR2 FQNNGV. CDR3 length equals 14 residues.

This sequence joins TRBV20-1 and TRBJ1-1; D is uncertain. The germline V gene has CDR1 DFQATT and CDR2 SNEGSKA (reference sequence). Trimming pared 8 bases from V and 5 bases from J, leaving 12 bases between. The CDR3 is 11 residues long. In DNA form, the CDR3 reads TGCAGTCCAATATCGGGAACTGAAGCTTTCTTT. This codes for CSPISGTEAFF.

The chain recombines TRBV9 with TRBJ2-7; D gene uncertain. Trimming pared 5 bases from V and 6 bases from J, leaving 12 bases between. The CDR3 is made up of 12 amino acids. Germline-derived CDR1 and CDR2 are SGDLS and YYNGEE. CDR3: CASRNEAGEQYF. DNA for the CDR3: TGTGCCAGCAGGAATGAGGCAGGCGAGCAGTACTTC.

The CDR3 sequence is CASSVAGLAGPGTDTQYF. The CDR3 region has the DNA TGTGCCAGCAGTGTCGCGGGACTAGCGGGGCCTGGGACAGATACGCAGTATTTT. This chain links TRBV6-1 with TRBJ2-3; 13 positions match TRBD2. The CDR3 is 18 residues long. Germline CDR1 and CDR2: MNHNS and SASEGT. The V segment lost 4 bases and the J segment 3 bases; nucleotides outside the gene matches: 10.